The 29 T cell receptor beta chains below were found in one sample sequenced in a study of tumor and adjacent non-tumor tissue in lung cancer. TCRbeta libraries were built with three rounds of nested PCR, modified from ARM-PCR. TCRdb passed the multiplex PCR reads through MiXCR, listing each CDR3 protein once. In the table there are 120,000 or so distinct CDR3 sequences, approximately 84% of which are singletons. The template was RNA from unsorted bulk tissue. What was sequenced was lung tumor tissue. These TCRs come from a man in his 70s with non-small cell lung cancer.

This chain links TRBV28 with TRBJ2-1; 7 bases align to TRBD1. Germline CDR1 is MDHEN and CDR2 is SYDVKM. Trimming removed 6 bases from V and 12 bases from J; junction bases left unmatched: 5. The CDR3 contains 11 residues. CDR3 loop: CASRDRVGQFF. CDR3 DNA: TGTGCCAGCAGAGACAGGGTTGGGCAGTTCTTC.

A remark on this clonotype: Because it lacks the conserved phenylalanine or tryptophan at the end, this CDR3 is likely a read error. The chain couples TRBV4-3 to TRBJ1-2; 8 bases match TRBD1. CDR1 is LGHNA and CDR2 is YSLEER in the germline V gene. This CDR3 has 13 amino acids. Written as DNA, the CDR3 is TGCACCAGCGGCCAAGAGACAGGGGATGGCTACACCTTA. It codes for CTSGQETGDGYTL.

Turning to this clonotype: At one boundary the junction diverges from the germline segment, which might be a read error. This chain links TRBV20-1 with TRBJ1-5; D gene ambiguous. Germline V gives CDR1 DFQATT, CDR2 SNEGSKA (reference sequence). This CDR3 contains 15 residues. The DNA for the CDR3 is TGCAATGCTAGAGGACCGGTCGAGGGCGATAAGCCCCAGCATTTT. It translates to CNARGPVEGDKPQHF.

CDR3 protein: CASIGEKRGEGYTF. The CDR3 nucleotides are TGTGCCAGCATAGGAGAAAAAAGGGGTGAAGGCTACACCTTC. This chain joins TRBV5-4 and TRBJ1-2, with a weak D call TRBD1 (5 bases). CDR1 is SGHNT, CDR2 YYREEE, per germline (reference sequence). This CDR3 is 14 amino acids long. The germline V and J ends were trimmed by 6 bases and 8 bases, with 20 bases remaining between them.

In the case of this clonotype: An end of the junction does not agree with germline; a read error may underlie this. V gene TRBV11-2 combines with J gene TRBJ1-1, with D tentatively TRBD1 (5 bases). This CDR3 is 14 amino acids long. Germline CDR1 is SGHAT and CDR2 is FQNNGV. CDR3 DNA sequence: TGTGCCACCACTAAGGCGGGGGGGAACACTGAAGCTCTCTTT. This translates into CATTKAGGNTEALF.

Concerning this clonotype: One end of the junction varies from germline; a read error may be responsible. The chain joins TRBV11-3 to TRBJ1-1, with 7 bases fitting TRBD1. The CDR3 consists of 13 residues. Germline V gives CDR1 SGHNT, CDR2 YENEEA. This CDR3 is CASSPFRDSEAFF. The CDR3 region has the DNA TGTGCTAGCAGCCCATTTCGGGACAGTGAAGCTTTCTTT.

Remarks on this clonotype: A read error may produce the germline difference seen at one junction end. The chain combines TRBV6-5 with TRBJ2-1, with 10 positions matching TRBD1. Germline loops: CDR1 MNHEY, CDR2 SVGAGI. The CDR3 consists of 15 residues. DNA of the CDR3: TGTTCCAGCTGTTACTCGGGACAGGGGTACAATGAGCAGTTATTC. It is translated as CSSCYSGQGYNEQLF.

On this clonotype: The junction departs from germline at one end; a sequencing error may be responsible. The CDR3, as DNA: TGTGCCAGCAGTTACTCCGGACTAGCGCGAAGATACACCGGGGAGCTGTCTTTT. This translates into CASSYSGLARRYTGELSF. The chain combines TRBV6-5 with TRBJ2-2; 9 bases are shared with TRBD2. This CDR3 has 18 residues. CDR1 and CDR2 (germline): MNHEY, SVGAGI.

A remark on this clonotype: Mismatch with germline at one junction end may stem from a read error. The V and J genes are TRBV11-2 and TRBJ2-5, with D unclear. CDR3 size: 14 residues. Germline V CDR1 and CDR2: SGHAT, FQNNGV. The CDR3 DNA sequence: TGTGTCAGCTGCTTACTCGCCCCCCTAGAGACCCAGTACTTC. Translating it yields CVSCLLAPLETQYF.

The chain links TRBV5-6 to TRBJ2-7; the D gene is possibly TRBD2 (6 bases). Trimming removed 8 bases at V and 4 bases at J, with 19 bases between. Germline V gives CDR1 SGHDT, CDR2 YYEEEE. The CDR3 covers 14 residues. This CDR3 is CARSGLGLPYEQYF. In DNA form, the CDR3 reads TGTGCCAGGAGTGGACTGGGACTTCCATACGAGCAGTACTTC.

As concerns this clonotype: The junction and the germline gene differ at one end; a read error may be behind it. CDR3 bases: TGTACCAGCAGTTTCAGATCCTTCGAGCAGTACTTC. It is translated as CTSSFRSFEQYF. The rearrangement joins TRBV6-1 to TRBJ2-7; no definite D call. The CDR3 is 12 residues long. Germline assignment: CDR1 MNHNS and CDR2 SASEGT.

In this sample, this clonotype turned up once. Given the absence of the conserved phenylalanine or tryptophan at the CDR3 end, a read error is likely. This rearrangement joins TRBV12-3 or TRBV12-4 to TRBJ2-5; 7 positions agree with TRBD2. V shed 5 bases and J 5 bases; nucleotides not matched to a gene: 11. The CDR3 is made up of 15 amino acids. The CDR3 is CASSGLAAVVETQYS. The CDR3, as DNA: TGTGCCAGCAGTGGGCTAGCGGCAGTGGTGGAGACCCAGTACTCC.

The J gene is TRBJ1-5, the V gene TRBV19; D not resolved. CDR1 LNHDA and CDR2 SQIVND come from the germline V gene (reference sequence). V lost 3 bases to trimming and J lost 0 bases, with 6 bases between them. The CDR3 covers 14 residues. The CDR3 region is CASSIANSNQPQHF. CDR3 DNA: TGTGCCAGTAGTATCGCAAATAGCAATCAGCCCCAGCATTTT.

This chain connects TRBV6-5 to TRBJ2-7; a weak D match, TRBD2 (7 bases). Looked up from germline, CDR1 is MNHEY and CDR2 is SVGAGI. The CDR3 spans 16 residues. The ends were cut back, 7 bases at V and 3 bases at J, with 22 bases in the middle. In nucleotides, the CDR3 is TGTGCCAGCATGCGACTAGCCGGCGGGACAAGCTACGAGCAGTACTTC. It encodes CASMRLAGGTSYEQYF.

V gene TRBV11-2 combines with J gene TRBJ2-7; the D is unclear. The CDR3 extends over 13 amino acids. V shed 9 bases and J shed 5 bases, with 17 bases lying between them. The germline V gene has CDR1 SGHAT and CDR2 FQNNGV. The CDR3 coding sequence is TGTGCCAGAAGCCAAAGGACCGAGCACGAGCAGTACTTC. Amino acids: CARSQRTEHEQYF.

The CDR3 protein is CASSFQKGGTQGLDLLGTQYF. The CDR3 nucleotides are TGTGCCAGCAGTTTCCAAAAGGGGGGGACACAGGGACTGGACCTCCTAGGGACCCAGTACTTC. The rearrangement uses TRBV28 and TRBJ2-5, with a tentative D call TRBD2 (7 bases). This CDR3 is built from 21 residues. Germline V lookup: CDR1 MDHEN, CDR2 SYDVKM. The germline V and J ends were trimmed by 3 bases and 7 bases, with 36 bases remaining between them. The full variable domain, its missing parts supplied by reference TRBV28 and TRBJ2-5, is DVKVTQSSRYLVKRTGEKVFLECVQDMDHENMFWYRQDPGLGLRLIYFSYDVKMKEKGDIPEGYSVSREKKERFSLILESASTNQTSMYLCASSFQKGGTQGLDLLGTQYFGPGTRLLVL.

With respect to this clonotype: One end of the junction varies from germline; a read error may be responsible. The chain links TRBV29-1 to TRBJ1-2; no firm D call. The germline V gene has CDR1 SQVTM and CDR2 ANQGSEA. The CDR3 runs to 16 residues. This CDR3 reads CRVVSCQSSGEDDYTF. CDR3 in DNA: TGCAGAGTTGTCTCCTGTCAATCCTCGGGAGAAGATGACTACACCTTC.

The V gene is TRBV12-5, the J gene TRBJ2-3; 10 nucleotides line up with TRBD2. CDR1 and CDR2 from the germline V gene are LGHNT and FRNRAP. After removal of 2 bases from V and 5 bases from J, the junction contained 7 bases not matched to a gene. This CDR3 region has 16 residues. The CDR3 sequence: CASGLNLAGDRDTQYF. DNA of the CDR3: TGTGCTAGTGGTTTGAATCTAGCGGGAGACAGAGATACGCAGTATTTT.

The V gene is TRBV11-2, the J gene TRBJ2-1; TRBD2 aligns across 7 bases. There are 18 residues in the CDR3. Trimming took 2 bases from V and 4 from J; bases not matched to a gene: 14. The V gene's germline CDR1 is SGHAT and CDR2 FQNNGV. In nucleotides, the CDR3 is TGTGCCAGCAGCTTACATGAGCGGGACTGGGCTTCATACAATGAGCAGTTCTTC. Translation gives CASSLHERDWASYNEQFF.

The J gene is TRBJ2-5, the V gene TRBV5-5; unclear D gene. The CDR3 has 11 amino acids. Germline V gene lookup returns CDR1 SGHKS and CDR2 YYEKEE (reference sequence). V lost 8 bases and J 5 bases, leaving 10 bases between the germline ends. CDR3 DNA: TGTGCCAGTAACTCTGAGGAGACCCAGTACTTC. This codes for CASNSEETQYF.

Details on this clonotype: A read error may be the cause here, since a much bigger clone is one base away. The chain carries TRBV11-2 and TRBJ2-3, with D perhaps TRBD2 (6 bases). V was cut by 1 base and J by 3 bases, with 14 bases left in between. Germline CDR1 SGHAT, CDR2 FQNNGV. The CDR3 spans 16 residues. The CDR3 loop reads CASSLVHSGLTDTQYF. The CDR3 DNA reads as TGTGCCAGCAGCTTAGTCCATAGCGGACTTACAGATACGCAGTATTTT.

For this clonotype: The junction differs from germline at one of its ends, possibly a read error. The chain carries TRBV5-5 and TRBJ2-6; tentative D call: TRBD1 (5 bases). The CDR3 is made up of 17 amino acids. Germline lookup yields CDR1 SGHKS and CDR2 YYEKEE (reference sequence). The CDR3 nucleotides read TGTGTCAGCAGCTTGGCCGATAGATTCTCTGGGGCTAACGTCCTGACCTTC. Translated: CVSSLADRFSGANVLTF. The full variable domain, rest sourced from reference TRBV5-5 and TRBJ2-6, is DAGVTQSPTHLIKTRGQQVTLRCSPISGHKSVSWYQQVLGQGPQFIFQYYEKEERGRGNFPDRFSARQFPNYSSELNVNALLLGDSALYLCVSSLADRFSGANVLTFGAGSRLTVL.

This clonotype has a single count. At one end the junction does not follow the germline gene, possibly because of a read error. The rearrangement uses TRBV12-3 or TRBV12-4 and TRBJ1-2; 8 bases align to TRBD1. The CDR3 loop spans 16 amino acids. CDR3 sequence: CASSFQDRETNHGYTF. Written as DNA, the CDR3 is TGTGCCAGCAGTTTCCAGGACAGGGAGACTAACCATGGCTACACCTTT.

As regards this clonotype: The final CDR3 position lacks the conserved phenylalanine or tryptophan, pointing to a likely read error. The chain is built from TRBV29-1 and TRBJ1-2; D not resolved. CDR1 and CDR2 (germline): SQVTM, ANQGSEA. V lost 5 bases and J lost 4, with 14 bases in between. The CDR3 contains 13 residues. CDR3 residues: CSVSQTGAYGYTI. As DNA, the CDR3 is TGCAGCGTTTCCCAGACGGGAGCCTATGGCTACACCATC.

This clonotype was observed once. With a much larger clone just one base away, this may be a read error. The V call is TRBV7-9, the J call TRBJ2-5; 7 bases agree with TRBD1. There are 15 residues in the CDR3. V shed 2 bases, J shed 1 base, and the junction held 4 bases outside the gene matches. Germline CDR1 and CDR2: SEHNR and FQNEAQ (reference sequence). CDR3 sequence reads: CASSLSGQSQETQYF. The CDR3 coding sequence is TGTGCCAGCAGCTTATCGGGACAGTCCCAAGAGACCCAGTACTTC.

On this clonotype itself: This CDR3 is missing its conserved last phenylalanine or tryptophan, likely due to a read error. V gene TRBV5-6 combines with J gene TRBJ2-5; D uncertain. The germline V gene has CDR1 SGHDT and CDR2 YYEEEE. The CDR3 is 14 amino acids. The CDR3 DNA follows: TGTCCCAGAAGCCTACAACTCGTACAAGAGACCCAGTACATC. It encodes CPRSLQLVQETQYI.

This clonotype was seen a single time. This chain connects TRBV4-1 to TRBJ2-4; TRBD1 aligns across 10 bases. The trim removed 7 bases at V and 7 bases at J, leaving 10 bases unmatched. The CDR3 extends over 15 amino acids. Germline V CDR1 and CDR2: MGHRA, YSYEKL. The CDR3 bases are TGCGCCAGCAACGGGACAGGGGATATGAGTAACATTCAGTACTTC. Its translation: CASNGTGDMSNIQYF.

Points on this clonotype: The final CDR3 position lacks the conserved phenylalanine or tryptophan, pointing to a likely read error. The genes are TRBV6-2 or TRBV6-3 and TRBJ1-5, with D perhaps matching TRBD1 (5 bases). CDR1 is MNHEY, CDR2 SVGEGT, per germline. The CDR3 length is 12 residues. CDR3 coding DNA: TGTGCTATCCAGGGAAACAATCAGCCCCAGCATTAT. Amino acids: CAIQGNNQPQHY.

In this sample, this clonotype turned up once. This CDR3 fails to terminate in the conserved phenylalanine or tryptophan, so it likely reflects a read error. Because the CDR3's place on the DNA is in doubt, the DNA is left out and the CDR3 is given as listed by TCRdb. The chain couples TRBV28 to TRBJ2-7; the D call TRBD2 from the table was never checked on the DNA. The CDR3 spans 15 residues, counting both ends. Germline lookup yields CDR1 MDHEN and CDR2 SYDVKM. CDR3 sequence reads: CASTSRRARGYEQYL.